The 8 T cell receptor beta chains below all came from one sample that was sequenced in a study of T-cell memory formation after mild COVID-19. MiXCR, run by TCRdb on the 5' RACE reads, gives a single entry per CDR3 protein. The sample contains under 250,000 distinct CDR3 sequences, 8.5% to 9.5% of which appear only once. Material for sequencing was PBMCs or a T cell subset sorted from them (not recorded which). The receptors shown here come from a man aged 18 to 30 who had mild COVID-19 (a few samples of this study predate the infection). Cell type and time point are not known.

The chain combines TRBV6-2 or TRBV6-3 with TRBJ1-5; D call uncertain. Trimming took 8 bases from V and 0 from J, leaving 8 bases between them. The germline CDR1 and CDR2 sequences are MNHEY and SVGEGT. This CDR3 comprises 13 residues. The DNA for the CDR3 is TGTGCCAGCGCAACGGCTAGCAATCAGCCCCAGCATTTT. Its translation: CASATASNQPQHF.

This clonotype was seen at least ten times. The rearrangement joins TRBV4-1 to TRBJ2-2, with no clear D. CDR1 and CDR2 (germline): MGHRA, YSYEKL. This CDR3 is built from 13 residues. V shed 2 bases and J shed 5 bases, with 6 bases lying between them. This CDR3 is CASSQTDTGELFF. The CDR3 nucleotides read TGCGCCAGCAGCCAAACCGATACCGGGGAGCTGTTTTTT.

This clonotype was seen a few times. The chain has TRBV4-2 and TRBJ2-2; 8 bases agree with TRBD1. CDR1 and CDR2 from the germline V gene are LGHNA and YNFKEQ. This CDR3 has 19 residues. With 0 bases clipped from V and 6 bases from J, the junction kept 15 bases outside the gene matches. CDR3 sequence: CASSQDEDREYGDAGELFF. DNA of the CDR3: TGTGCCAGCAGCCAAGATGAGGACAGGGAATATGGGGACGCCGGGGAGCTGTTTTTT.

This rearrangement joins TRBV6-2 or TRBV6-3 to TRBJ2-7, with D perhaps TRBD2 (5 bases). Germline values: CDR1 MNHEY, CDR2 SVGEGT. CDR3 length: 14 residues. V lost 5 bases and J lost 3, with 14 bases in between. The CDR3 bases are TGTGCCAGCAGTCCGTGGATGAGGGACTACGAGCAGTACTTC. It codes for CASSPWMRDYEQYF.

DNA for the CDR3: TGTGCCAGCAGTTCCCACCCCGGACAGGGCAATGAGCAGTTCTTC. This translates into CASSSHPGQGNEQFF. V gene TRBV6-5 combines with J gene TRBJ2-1; 8 positions agree with TRBD1. The CDR3 loop spans 15 amino acids. V lost 4 bases and J lost 6; bases outside the gene matches: 8. Germline CDR1 is MNHEY and CDR2 is SVGAGI.

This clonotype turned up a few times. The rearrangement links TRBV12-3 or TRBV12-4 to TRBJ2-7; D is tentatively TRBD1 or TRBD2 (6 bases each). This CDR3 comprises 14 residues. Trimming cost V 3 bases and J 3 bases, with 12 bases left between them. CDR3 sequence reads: CASSFPGANYEQYF. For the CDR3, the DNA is TGTGCCAGCAGTTTCCCGGGGGCCAACTACGAGCAGTACTTC.

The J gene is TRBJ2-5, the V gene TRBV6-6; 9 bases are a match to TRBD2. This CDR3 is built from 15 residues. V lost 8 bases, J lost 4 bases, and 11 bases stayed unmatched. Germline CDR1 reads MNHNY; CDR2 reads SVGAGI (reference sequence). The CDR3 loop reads CASGGERGVRETQYF. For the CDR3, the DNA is TGTGCCAGCGGGGGGGAGCGGGGGGTGAGAGAGACCCAGTACTTC.

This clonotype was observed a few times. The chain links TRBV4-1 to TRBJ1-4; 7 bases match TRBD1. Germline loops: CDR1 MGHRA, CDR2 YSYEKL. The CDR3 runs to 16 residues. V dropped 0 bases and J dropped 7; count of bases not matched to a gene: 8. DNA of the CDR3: TGCGCCAGCAGCCAAGATCCCGTAGGGGGCACTGAAAAACTGTTTTTT. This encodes CASSQDPVGGTEKLFF.